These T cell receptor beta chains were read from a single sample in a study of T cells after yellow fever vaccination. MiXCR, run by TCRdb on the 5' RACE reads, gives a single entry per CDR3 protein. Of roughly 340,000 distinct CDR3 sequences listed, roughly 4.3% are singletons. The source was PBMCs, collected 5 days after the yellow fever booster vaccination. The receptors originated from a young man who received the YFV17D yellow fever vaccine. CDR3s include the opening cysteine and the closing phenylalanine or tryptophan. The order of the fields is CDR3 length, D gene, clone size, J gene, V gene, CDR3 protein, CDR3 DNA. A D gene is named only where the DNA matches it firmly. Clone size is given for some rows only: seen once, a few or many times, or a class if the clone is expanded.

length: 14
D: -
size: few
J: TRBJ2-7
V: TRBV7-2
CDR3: CASSPWTESYEQYF
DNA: TGTGCCAGCAGCCCCTGGACAGAATCCTACGAGCAGTACTTC

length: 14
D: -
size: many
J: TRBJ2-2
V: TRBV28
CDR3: CASSPGFNTGELFF
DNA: TGTGCCAGCAGTCCAGGATTCAACACCGGGGAGCTGTTTTTT

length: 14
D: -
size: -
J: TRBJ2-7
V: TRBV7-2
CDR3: CASSLQTRGDEQYF
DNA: TGTGCCAGCAGCTTACAGACTAGGGGGGACGAGCAGTACTTC

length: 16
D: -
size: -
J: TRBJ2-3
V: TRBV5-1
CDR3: CASSLAGPYSTDTQYF
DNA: TGCGCCAGCAGCTTGGCAGGGCCCTACAGCACAGATACGCAGTATTTT

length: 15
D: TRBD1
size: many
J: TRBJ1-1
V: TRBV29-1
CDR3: CSVRTPETGGTEAFF
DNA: TGCAGCGTGCGAACCCCGGAGACAGGGGGCACTGAAGCTTTCTTT

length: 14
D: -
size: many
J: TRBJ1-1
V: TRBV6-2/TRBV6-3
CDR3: CASSHALFRGEAFF
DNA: TGTGCCAGCAGCCATGCCTTGTTCAGAGGTGAAGCTTTCTTT

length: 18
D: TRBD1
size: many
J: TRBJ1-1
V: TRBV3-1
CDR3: CASSQDSWQGGRAAEAFF
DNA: TGTGCCAGCAGCCAAGATAGTTGGCAGGGGGGTCGAGCGGCTGAAGCTTTCTTT

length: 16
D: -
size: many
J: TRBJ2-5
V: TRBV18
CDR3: CASSPPGPRGEETQYF
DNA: TGTGCCAGCTCACCACCGGGGCCTCGGGGCGAAGAGACCCAGTACTTC

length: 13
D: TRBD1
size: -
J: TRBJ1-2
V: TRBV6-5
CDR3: CASRPGGARGYTF
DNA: TGTGCCAGCAGACCAGGGGGCGCGAGGGGCTACACCTTC

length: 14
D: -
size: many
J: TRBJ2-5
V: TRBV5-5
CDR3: CASSHRDPRDTQYF
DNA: TGTGCCAGCAGCCACCGGGACCCCCGGGATACCCAGTACTTC

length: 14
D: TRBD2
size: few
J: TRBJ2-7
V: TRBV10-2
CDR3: CASSASGGSYEQYF
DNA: TGCGCCAGCAGTGCTAGCGGGGGCTCCTACGAGCAGTACTTC

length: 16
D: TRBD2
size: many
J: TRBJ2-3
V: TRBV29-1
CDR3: CSVEDGRGGSTDTQYF
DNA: TGCAGCGTTGAAGATGGGCGGGGAGGGAGCACAGATACGCAGTATTTT

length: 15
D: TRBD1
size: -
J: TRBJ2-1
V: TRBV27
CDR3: CASSLSTGSANEQFF
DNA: TGTGCCAGCAGTTTATCGACAGGGTCGGCGAATGAGCAGTTCTTC

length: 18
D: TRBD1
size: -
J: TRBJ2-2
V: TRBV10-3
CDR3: CAISGSTRQGVKTGELFF
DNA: TGTGCCATCAGTGGGAGCACTCGGCAGGGGGTAAAAACCGGGGAGCTGTTTTTT

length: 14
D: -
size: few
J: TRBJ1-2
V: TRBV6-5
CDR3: CASSPRTENYGYTF
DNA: TGTGCCAGCAGTCCTCGGACAGAAAACTATGGCTACACCTTC

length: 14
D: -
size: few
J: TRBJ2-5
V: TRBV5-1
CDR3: CATGVGATQETQYF
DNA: TGCGCCACCGGGGTGGGGGCGACCCAAGAGACCCAGTACTTC

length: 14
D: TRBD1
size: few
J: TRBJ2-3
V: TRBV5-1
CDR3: CASSTGQGGDTQYF
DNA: TGCGCCAGCAGCACGGGACAGGGTGGAGATACGCAGTATTTT

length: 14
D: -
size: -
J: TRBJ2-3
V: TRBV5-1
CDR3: CASSLEGWADTQYF
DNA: TGCGCCAGCAGCTTGGAGGGTTGGGCAGATACGCAGTATTTT

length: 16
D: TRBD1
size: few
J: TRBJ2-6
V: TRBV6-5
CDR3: CASGGQGASGANVLTF
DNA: TGTGCCAGCGGTGGACAGGGGGCGTCTGGGGCCAACGTCCTGACTTTC

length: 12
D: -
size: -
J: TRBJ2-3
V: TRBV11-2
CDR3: CASSLGVSGSRF
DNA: TGTGCCAGCAGCTTAGGCGTTAGTGGCTCGCGTTTT

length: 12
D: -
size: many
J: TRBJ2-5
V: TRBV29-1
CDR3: CSVEPGVETQYF
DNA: TGCAGCGTTGAGCCAGGGGTAGAGACCCAGTACTTC

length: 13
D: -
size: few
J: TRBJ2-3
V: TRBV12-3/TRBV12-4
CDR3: CASISYAADTQYF
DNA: TGTGCCAGCATCTCTTATGCCGCAGATACGCAGTATTTT

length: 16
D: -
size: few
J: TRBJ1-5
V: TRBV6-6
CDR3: CASSYSWQRSNQPQHF
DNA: TGTGCCAGCAGTTACTCGTGGCAGAGGAGCAATCAGCCCCAGCATTTT

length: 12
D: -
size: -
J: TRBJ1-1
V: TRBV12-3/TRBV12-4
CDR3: CASSMTAAEAFF
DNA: TGTGCCAGCAGTATGACAGCTGCTGAAGCTTTCTTT

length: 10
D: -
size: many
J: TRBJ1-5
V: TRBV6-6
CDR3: CASGRQPQHF
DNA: TGTGCCAGCGGGAGGCAGCCCCAGCATTTT

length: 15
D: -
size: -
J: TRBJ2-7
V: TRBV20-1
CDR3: CSARDQASASYEQYF
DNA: TGCAGTGCTAGAGACCAGGCTTCAGCCTCCTACGAGCAGTACTTC

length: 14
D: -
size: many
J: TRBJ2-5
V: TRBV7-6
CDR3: CASSLGRAGETQYF
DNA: TGTGCCAGCAGCCTAGGACGGGCCGGGGAGACCCAGTACTTC

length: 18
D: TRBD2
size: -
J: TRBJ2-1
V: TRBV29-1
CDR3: CSVEDDLAGGFSYNEQFF
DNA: TGCAGCGTTGAAGACGACCTAGCGGGGGGCTTCTCCTACAATGAGCAGTTCTTC

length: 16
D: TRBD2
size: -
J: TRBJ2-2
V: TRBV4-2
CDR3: CASSDASGVAAGELFF
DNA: TGTGCCAGCAGCGACGCTAGCGGGGTTGCGGCCGGGGAGCTGTTTTTT

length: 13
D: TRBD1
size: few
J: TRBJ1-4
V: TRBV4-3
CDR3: CASSRGTDEKLFF
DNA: TGCGCCAGCAGCCGCGGGACAGATGAAAAACTGTTTTTT

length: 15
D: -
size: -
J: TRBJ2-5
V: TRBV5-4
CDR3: CASSGRVAVRETQYF
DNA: TGTGCCAGCAGCGGTAGGGTGGCGGTCAGGGAGACCCAGTACTTC

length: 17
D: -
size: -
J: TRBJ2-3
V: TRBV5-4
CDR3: CASSSGRGRTFADTQYF
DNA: TGTGCCAGCAGCTCAGGGAGAGGGCGGACTTTCGCAGATACGCAGTATTTT

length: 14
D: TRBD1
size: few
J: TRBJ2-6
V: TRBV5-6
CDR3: CASSFQGAPNVLTF
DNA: TGTGCCAGCAGCTTTCAGGGGGCACCCAACGTCCTGACTTTC

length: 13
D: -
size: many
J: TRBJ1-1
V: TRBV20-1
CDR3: CSARRVTGNEAFF
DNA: TGCAGTGCTAGACGGGTTACTGGCAATGAAGCTTTCTTT

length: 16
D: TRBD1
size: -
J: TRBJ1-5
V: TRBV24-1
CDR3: CATSDSRTGANQPQHF
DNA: TGTGCCACCAGTGATTCTAGGACAGGCGCTAATCAGCCCCAGCATTTT

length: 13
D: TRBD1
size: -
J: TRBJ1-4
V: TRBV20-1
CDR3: CSAKTGANEKLFF
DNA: TGCAGTGCTAAGACAGGGGCGAACGAAAAACTGTTTTTT

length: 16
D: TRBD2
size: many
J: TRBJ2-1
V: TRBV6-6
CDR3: CASSYSGLAPYNEQFF
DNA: TGTGCCAGCAGTTACTCTGGACTAGCGCCGTACAATGAGCAGTTCTTC

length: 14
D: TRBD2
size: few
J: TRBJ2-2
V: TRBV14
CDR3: CASSPRGGAGELFF
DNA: TGTGCCAGCAGCCCCCGTGGGGGGGCCGGGGAGCTGTTTTTT

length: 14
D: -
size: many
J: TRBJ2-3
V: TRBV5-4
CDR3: CASSLAGSSIAQYF
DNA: TGTGCCAGCAGCTTGGCGGGCTCGAGTATTGCGCAGTATTTT

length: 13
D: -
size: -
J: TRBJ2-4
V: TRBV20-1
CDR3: CSAMGRNKNIQYF
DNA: TGCAGTGCTATGGGGCGGAACAAAAACATTCAGTACTTC

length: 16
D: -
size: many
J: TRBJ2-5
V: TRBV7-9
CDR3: CASSFRGSPGQETQYF
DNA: TGTGCCAGCAGCTTCAGAGGCTCCCCAGGCCAAGAGACCCAGTACTTC

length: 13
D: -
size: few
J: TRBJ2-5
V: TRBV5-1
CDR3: CASYRDFQETQYF
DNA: TGCGCCAGCTACCGGGACTTCCAAGAGACCCAGTACTTC

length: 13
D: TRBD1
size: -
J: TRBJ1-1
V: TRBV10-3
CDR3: CATRDSANTEAFF
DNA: TGTGCCACTCGGGACAGCGCGAACACTGAAGCTTTCTTT

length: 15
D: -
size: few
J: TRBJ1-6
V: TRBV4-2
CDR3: CASSQEGAADSPLHF
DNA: TGTGCCAGCAGCCAAGAGGGGGCTGCGGATTCACCCCTCCACTTT